Sequencing of this TCR beta chain was carried out in a study of control samples from healthy donors and cancer patients. The CDR3 totals 15 residues. In germline, CDR1 is LNHDA, CDR2 SQIVND (reference sequence). The trim removed 6 bases at V and 7 bases at J, leaving 5 bases unmatched. Profiled with immunoSEQ multiplex PCR; TCRdb holds only in-frame clones, not every one. The sample carries 130,000 to 150,000 clones, 80% to 95% recorded once. The chain joins TRBV19 to TRBJ2-1, with 14 bases matching TRBD2. The clonotype comes from a man aged 30 to 39 in good health. Sequences were obtained from blood. CDR3 coding DNA: TGTGCCAGTAGCTCGACTAGCGGGAGGGGGAATGAGCAGTTCTTC. This sequence encodes CASSSTSGRGNEQFF.